One sample yielded the 19 T cell receptor beta chains listed below, sequenced in a study of T cell repertoires in cytomegalovirus infection. TCRdb fed the reads into MiXCR, producing one record per CDR3 protein. Of some 320,000 distinct CDR3 sequences listed, 8% to 9.5% are singletons. The source material was PBMCs. These receptors all come from a human donor in good health (CMV status not recorded). Some clones in this sample may be carry-over from other donors' samples.

This clonotype was found a few times. The CDR3 nucleotides read TGTGCCAGTAGTATCGACAGGTCAGGTAGCAATCAGCCCCAGCATTTT. The encoded protein is CASSIDRSGSNQPQHF. The rearrangement joins TRBV19 to TRBJ1-5; tentative D call: TRBD1 (6 bases). This CDR3 has 16 residues. Germline V gene sequence: CDR1 LNHDA, CDR2 SQIVND (reference sequence). Trimming pared 3 bases from V and 0 bases from J, leaving 12 bases between.

The V and J genes are TRBV11-3 and TRBJ2-5, with D possibly matching TRBD2 (6 bases). V shed 1 base and J shed 1 base, with 16 bases lying between them. CDR1 is SGHNT, CDR2 YENEEA, per germline. CDR3 length equals 17 residues. As DNA, the CDR3 is TGTGCCAGCAGCTTAGGCGGGGCGGGTCTATTCCAAGAGACCCAGTACTTC. This sequence encodes CASSLGGAGLFQETQYF.

This clonotype came up once. V gene TRBV25-1 combines with J gene TRBJ1-1; the D is unclear. Germline V gene lookup returns CDR1 MGHDK and CDR2 SYGVNS. The CDR3 contains 11 residues. Between the trimmed V and J ends, which lost 8 bases and 4 bases, there was a span of 8 bases. The CDR3 region has the DNA TGTGCCAGCGGGATTAGCACTGAAGCTTTCTTT. Protein product: CASGISTEAFF.

CDR3: CASSYTETASYEQYF. Here the CDR3 DNA reads TGTGCCAGCAGCTATACCGAGACTGCCTCCTACGAGCAGTACTTC. This chain links TRBV5-6 with TRBJ2-7, with D hard to call. V was pared by 3 bases and J by 0 bases, with 13 bases between. In germline, CDR1 is SGHDT, CDR2 YYEEEE. CDR3 length equals 15 residues.

This clonotype came up many times. The chain uses TRBV12-3 or TRBV12-4 and TRBJ2-2; perhaps D is TRBD1 or TRBD2 (5 bases each). The CDR3 loop spans 17 amino acids. V was trimmed by 6 bases and J by 7 bases, leaving 24 bases between them. The CDR3 region has the DNA TGTGCCAGCAGGTCCCCCCTCTCGGGGCAGGAGAACGGGGAGCTGTTTTTT. Protein sequence: CASRSPLSGQENGELFF.

This clonotype was counted many times. The V gene is TRBV7-2, the J gene TRBJ2-1, with 16 bases fitting TRBD2. The CDR3 has 20 amino acids. Trimming cost V 5 bases and J 3 bases; bases outside gene matches: 13. The germline V gene encodes CDR1 SGHTA and CDR2 FQGNSA. The CDR3 protein is CASSAKGGLAGGWYYNEQFF. The DNA for the CDR3 is TGTGCCAGCAGCGCGAAGGGGGGACTAGCGGGAGGGTGGTACTACAATGAGCAGTTCTTC.

This clonotype was detected only a few times. The chain joins TRBV20-1 to TRBJ2-7; 8 nucleotides line up with TRBD1. Germline-derived CDR1 and CDR2 are DFQATT and SNEGSKA (reference sequence). Unmatched junction bases numbered 13, after V lost 6 bases and J lost 12 bases. The CDR3 covers 12 residues. CDR3 sequence (DNA): TGCAGTGCCGGAGCCGGGGACAGGAGGGCGTACTTC. Encoded protein: CSAGAGDRRAYF.

This clonotype was seen at least ten times. The chain has TRBV7-2 and TRBJ2-7, with D perhaps TRBD1 (5 bases). This CDR3 is built from 14 residues. Germline V CDR1 and CDR2: SGHTA, FQGNSA. Trimming cost V 1 base and J 4 bases, with 11 bases left between them. In nucleotides, the CDR3 is TGTGCCAGCAGCTTAGACGCAGGGCTTTACGAGCAGTACTTC. Amino acids: CASSLDAGLYEQYF.

This clonotype was observed many times. The chain uses TRBV5-4 and TRBJ2-1; TRBD2 agrees at 7 bases. This CDR3 region has 14 residues. The V segment lost 5 bases and the J segment 8 bases; nucleotides outside the gene matches: 10. Germline V gene lookup returns CDR1 SGHNT and CDR2 YYREEE (reference sequence). CDR3 in DNA: TGTGCCAGCAGTGACGCGGGAGTGGTATATGAGCAGTTCTTC. The encoded protein is CASSDAGVVYEQFF.

This clonotype has at least ten counts. The chain is built from TRBV7-2 and TRBJ2-4, with 11 bases aligning to TRBD1. Germline trimming cut 6 bases from V and 1 base from J; bases unmatched to any gene: 14. The CDR3 extends over 19 amino acids. Per germline, CDR1 SGHTA and CDR2 FQGNSA. The DNA for the CDR3 is TGTGCCAGCAGTTCCTTTGGACAGGGGGCGAAGGTGGCCAAAAACATTCAGTACTTC. Its translation: CASSSFGQGAKVAKNIQYF.

The sample holds many counts of this clonotype. One end of the junction varies from germline; a read error may be responsible. The chain recombines TRBV27 with TRBJ2-1, with D maybe TRBD1 (5 bases). This CDR3 region has 15 residues. Looked up from germline, CDR1 is MNHEY and CDR2 is SMNVEV (reference sequence). This CDR3 is CASSLGAAGGNEQFF. In nucleotides, the CDR3 is TGTGCCAGTAGTTTAGGGGCAGCCGGTGGGAATGAGCAGTTCTTC.

About this clonotype itself: Since a much larger clone is just one base distant, this may be a read error. The chain has TRBV7-6 and TRBJ2-1; 11 nucleotides line up with TRBD2. Germline CDR1 SGHVS, CDR2 FNYEAQ. The CDR3 totals 14 residues. Trimming cost V 6 bases and J 6 bases; bases outside gene matches: 4. CDR3 nucleotide sequence: TGTGCCAGCAGTGCTAGCGGGGGGTTCAATGAGCAGTTCTTC. Its translation is CASSASGGFNEQFF.

This clonotype was seen ten or more times. V and J are TRBV12-3 or TRBV12-4 and TRBJ2-7, with 10 bases that match TRBD2. With V trimmed by 6 bases and J by 3 bases, 5 bases remained unmatched. The length of the CDR3 is 14 residues. CDR3 region: CASSTGTSVYEQYF. In DNA, the CDR3 is TGTGCCAGCAGCACCGGGACTAGCGTCTACGAGCAGTACTTC.

This clonotype appeared many times. V gene TRBV7-9 combines with J gene TRBJ1-2; a possible D gene is TRBD1 (5 bases). The CDR3 consists of 15 residues. Germline V lookup: CDR1 SEHNR, CDR2 FQNEAQ (reference sequence). V was clipped by 4 bases and J by 8 bases, with 20 bases between them. CDR3 sequence: CASSSDRGGPRGYTF. In DNA, the CDR3 is TGTGCCAGCAGCTCCGATCGCGGGGGACCAAGGGGCTACACCTTC.

This clonotype came up many times. J is TRBJ1-2 and V is TRBV7-2; D is undetermined. The germline V gene encodes CDR1 SGHTA and CDR2 FQGNSA. Deletions cut 1 base from V and 0 bases from J, with 9 bases between. This CDR3 is 15 amino acids long. The CDR3 DNA follows: TGTGCCAGCAGCTTAGTGGCAGACCCTAACTATGGCTACACCTTC. Protein: CASSLVADPNYGYTF.

This clonotype was recorded a few times. The rearrangement uses TRBV10-3 and TRBJ2-1; D not certain. Germline V gene sequence: CDR1 ENHRY, CDR2 SYGVKD. There are 13 residues in the CDR3. Between the trimmed V and J ends, which lost 10 bases and 9 bases, there was a span of 19 bases. CDR3 bases: TGTGCCACTTCGGCTTCGGAGTTCAGTGAGCAGTTCTTC. As protein: CATSASEFSEQFF.

The chain has TRBV11-2 and TRBJ2-1; 8 bases map to TRBD1. This CDR3 region has 16 residues. Per germline, CDR1 SGHAT and CDR2 FQNNGV. V lost 5 bases and J lost 7; bases outside the gene matches: 13. DNA of the CDR3: TGTGCCAGCAGCCCACTGACAGGGGTAATCGGGAATGAGCAGTTCTTC. Amino acid sequence: CASSPLTGVIGNEQFF.

This chain links TRBV6-6 with TRBJ2-3; 14 bases map to TRBD2. The CDR3 runs to 17 residues. Germline V gives CDR1 MNHNY, CDR2 SVGAGI (reference sequence). Losses at the gene ends were 2 bases for V and 4 bases for J; bases not matched to a gene: 5. In nucleotides, the CDR3 is TGTGCCAGCAGTTACGACCCGACTAGCGGGGGGGCAGATACGCAGTATTTT. As protein: CASSYDPTSGGADTQYF.

The chain joins TRBV5-4 to TRBJ1-2; D unclear. Trimming stripped 4 bases from V and 0 bases from J, with 10 bases between. CDR1 is SGHNT, CDR2 YYREEE, per germline (reference sequence). This CDR3 region has 14 residues. The DNA of the CDR3 is TGTGCCAGCAGCGGTAGTAGGGCTAACTATGGCTACACCTTC. Translating it yields CASSGSRANYGYTF.